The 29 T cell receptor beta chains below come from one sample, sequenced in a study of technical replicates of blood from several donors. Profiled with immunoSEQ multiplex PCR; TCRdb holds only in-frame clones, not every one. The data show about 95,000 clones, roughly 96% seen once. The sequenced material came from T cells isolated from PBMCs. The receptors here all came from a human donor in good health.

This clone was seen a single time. The CDR3 is CASSMNGYTDTQYF. DNA for the CDR3: TGTGCCAGTAGTATGAACGGTTACACAGATACGCAGTATTTT. The V gene is TRBV19, the J gene TRBJ2-3; D not certain. Germline V gene lookup returns CDR1 LNHDA and CDR2 SQIVND (reference sequence). With 3 bases removed from V and 2 bases from J, the gap between germline ends came to 9 bases. The CDR3 is made up of 14 amino acids. Combining the CDR3 with reference TRBV19 and TRBJ2-3 gives the whole variable domain DGGITQSPKYLFRKEGQNVTLSCEQNLNHDAMYWYRQDPGQGLRLIYYSQIVNDFQKGDIAEGYSVSREKKESFPLTVTSAQKNPTAFYLCASSMNGYTDTQYFGPGTRLTVL.

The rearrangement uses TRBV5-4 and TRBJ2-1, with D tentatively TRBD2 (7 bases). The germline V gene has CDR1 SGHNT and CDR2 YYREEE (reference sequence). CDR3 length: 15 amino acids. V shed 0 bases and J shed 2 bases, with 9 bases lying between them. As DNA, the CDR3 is TGTGCCAGCAGCTTGGGCGGGGGCACCTACAATGAGCAGTTCTTC. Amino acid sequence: CASSLGGGTYNEQFF.

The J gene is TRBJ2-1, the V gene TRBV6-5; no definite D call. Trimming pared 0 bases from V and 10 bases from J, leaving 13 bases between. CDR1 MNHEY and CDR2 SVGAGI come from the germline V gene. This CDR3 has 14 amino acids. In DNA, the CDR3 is TGTGCCAGCAGTTACTCGGGCGAGAGTTGGGAGCAGTTCTTC. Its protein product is CASSYSGESWEQFF.

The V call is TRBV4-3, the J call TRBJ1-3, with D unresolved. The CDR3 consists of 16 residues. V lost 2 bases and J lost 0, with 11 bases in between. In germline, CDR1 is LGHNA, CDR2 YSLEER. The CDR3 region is CASSQMSGSSGNTIYF. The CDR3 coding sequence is TGCGCCAGCAGCCAAATGTCCGGTAGCTCTGGAAACACCATATATTTT.

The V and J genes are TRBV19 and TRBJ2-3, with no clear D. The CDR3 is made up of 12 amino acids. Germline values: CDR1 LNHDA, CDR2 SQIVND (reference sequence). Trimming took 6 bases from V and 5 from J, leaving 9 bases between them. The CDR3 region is CASRLGRDTQYF. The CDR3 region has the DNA TGTGCCAGTAGGCTTGGCCGAGATACGCAGTATTTT.

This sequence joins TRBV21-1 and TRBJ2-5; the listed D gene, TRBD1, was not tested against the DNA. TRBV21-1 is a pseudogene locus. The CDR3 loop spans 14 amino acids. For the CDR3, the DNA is TGTGCCAGCAGCCCAGACAGGTACCAAGAGACCCAGTACTTC. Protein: CASSPDRYQETQYF.

CDR3 nucleotides: TGCAGCGCCTATGCCGGGGAGCTGTTTTTT. It specifies CSAYAGELFF. The chain has TRBV29-1 and TRBJ2-2, with unresolved D. Trimming stripped 7 bases from V and 6 bases from J, with 6 bases between. Germline assignment: CDR1 SQVTM and CDR2 ANQGSEA. The CDR3 has 10 amino acids.

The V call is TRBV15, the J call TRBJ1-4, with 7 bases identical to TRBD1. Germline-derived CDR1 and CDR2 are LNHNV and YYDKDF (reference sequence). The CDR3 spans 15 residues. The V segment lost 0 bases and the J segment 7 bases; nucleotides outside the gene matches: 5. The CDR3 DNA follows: TGTGCCACCAGCAGAGATAGGGGGCAAAGTGAAAAACTGTTTTTT. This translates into CATSRDRGQSEKLFF.

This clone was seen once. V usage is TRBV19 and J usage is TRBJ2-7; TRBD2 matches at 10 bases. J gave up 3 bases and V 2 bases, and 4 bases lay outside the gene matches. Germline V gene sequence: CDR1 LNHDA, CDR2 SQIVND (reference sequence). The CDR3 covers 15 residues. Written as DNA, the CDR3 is TGTGCCAGTAGTATAAGTGGACTAGCGGTCTACGAGCAGTACTTC. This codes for CASSISGLAVYEQYF.

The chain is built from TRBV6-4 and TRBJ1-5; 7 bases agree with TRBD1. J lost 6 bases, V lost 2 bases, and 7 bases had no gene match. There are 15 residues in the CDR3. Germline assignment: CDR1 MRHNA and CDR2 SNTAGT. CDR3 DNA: TGTGCCAGCAGTGACGAAGCAGGGGGGAGTCAGCCCCAGCATTTT. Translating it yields CASSDEAGGSQPQHF.

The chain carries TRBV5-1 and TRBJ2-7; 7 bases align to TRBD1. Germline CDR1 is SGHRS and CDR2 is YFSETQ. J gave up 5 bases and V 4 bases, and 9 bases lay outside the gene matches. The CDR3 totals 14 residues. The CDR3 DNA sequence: TGCGCCAGCAGCCCAGAGGGGGCGAGAAACGAGCAGTACTTC. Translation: CASSPEGARNEQYF.

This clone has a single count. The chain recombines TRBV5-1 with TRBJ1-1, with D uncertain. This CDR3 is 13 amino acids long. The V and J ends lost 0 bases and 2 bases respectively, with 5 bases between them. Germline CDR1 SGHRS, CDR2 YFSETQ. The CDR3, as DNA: TGCGCCAGCAGCTTGGCATCCAACACTGAAGCTTTCTTT. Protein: CASSLASNTEAFF.

The CDR3 region is CASSRGGDNEQFF. The CDR3 coding sequence is TGTGCCAGCAGCCGGGGAGGGGACAATGAGCAGTTCTTC. V usage is TRBV11-3 and J usage is TRBJ2-1, with 7 positions matching TRBD2. Germline V lookup: CDR1 SGHNT, CDR2 YENEEA. The V segment lost 5 bases and the J segment 5 bases; nucleotides outside the gene matches: 3. This CDR3 has 13 residues.

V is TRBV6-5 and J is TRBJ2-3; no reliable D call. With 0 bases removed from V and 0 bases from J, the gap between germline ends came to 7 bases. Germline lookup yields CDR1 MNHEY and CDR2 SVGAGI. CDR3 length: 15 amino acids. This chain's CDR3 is CASSYSWRSTDTQYF. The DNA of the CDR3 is TGTGCCAGCAGTTACTCATGGAGAAGCACAGATACGCAGTATTTT.

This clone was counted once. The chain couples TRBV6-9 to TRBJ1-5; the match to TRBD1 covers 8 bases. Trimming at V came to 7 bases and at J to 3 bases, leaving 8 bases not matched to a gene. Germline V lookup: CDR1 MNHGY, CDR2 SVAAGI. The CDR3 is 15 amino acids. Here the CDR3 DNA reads TGTGCCAGCAATTGCAGGGGGCCGATCAATCAGCCCCAGCATTTT. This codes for CASNCRGPINQPQHF.

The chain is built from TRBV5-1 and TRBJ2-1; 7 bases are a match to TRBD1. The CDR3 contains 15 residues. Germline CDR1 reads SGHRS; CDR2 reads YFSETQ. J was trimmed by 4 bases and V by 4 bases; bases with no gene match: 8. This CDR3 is CASSTGVQVYNEQFF. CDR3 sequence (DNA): TGCGCCAGCAGCACAGGGGTTCAAGTATACAATGAGCAGTTCTTC.

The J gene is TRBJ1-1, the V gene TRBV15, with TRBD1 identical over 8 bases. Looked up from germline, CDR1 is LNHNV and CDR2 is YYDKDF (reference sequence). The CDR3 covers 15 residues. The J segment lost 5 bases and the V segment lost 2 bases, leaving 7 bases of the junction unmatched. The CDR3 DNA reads TGTGCCACCAGCAGATCCCGACAGGGGAGGACTGAAGCTTTCTTT. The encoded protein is CATSRSRQGRTEAFF.

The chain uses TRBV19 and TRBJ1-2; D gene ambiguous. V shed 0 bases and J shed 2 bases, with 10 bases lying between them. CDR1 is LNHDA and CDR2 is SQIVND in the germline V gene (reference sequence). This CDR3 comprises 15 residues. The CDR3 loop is CASSIDYTGNYGYTF. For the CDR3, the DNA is TGTGCCAGTAGTATAGATTATACCGGGAACTATGGCTACACCTTC.

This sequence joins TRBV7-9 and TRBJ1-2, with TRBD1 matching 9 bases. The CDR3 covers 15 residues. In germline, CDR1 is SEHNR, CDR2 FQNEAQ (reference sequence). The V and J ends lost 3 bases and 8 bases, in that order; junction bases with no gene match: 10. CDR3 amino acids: CASSFGGQGVGGYTF. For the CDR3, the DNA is TGTGCCAGCAGCTTCGGGGGACAGGGTGTGGGGGGCTACACCTTC.

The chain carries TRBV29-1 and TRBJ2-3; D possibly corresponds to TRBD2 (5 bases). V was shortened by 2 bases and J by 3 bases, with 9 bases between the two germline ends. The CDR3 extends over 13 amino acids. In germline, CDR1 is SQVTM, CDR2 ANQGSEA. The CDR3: CSVEWEPTDTQYF. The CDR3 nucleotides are TGCAGCGTTGAATGGGAGCCGACAGATACGCAGTATTTT.

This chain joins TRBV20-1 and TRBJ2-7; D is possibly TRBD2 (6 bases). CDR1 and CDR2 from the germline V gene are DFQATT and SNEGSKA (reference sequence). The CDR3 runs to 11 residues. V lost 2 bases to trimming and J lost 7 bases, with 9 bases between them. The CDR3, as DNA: TGCAGTGCTAGAATGGCGGGGGAGCAGTACTTC. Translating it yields CSARMAGEQYF.

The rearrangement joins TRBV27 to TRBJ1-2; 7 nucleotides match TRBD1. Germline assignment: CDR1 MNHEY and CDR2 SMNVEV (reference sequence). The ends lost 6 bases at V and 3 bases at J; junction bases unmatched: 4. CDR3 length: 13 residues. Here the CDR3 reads CASRHDRDYGYTF. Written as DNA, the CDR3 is TGTGCCAGCAGACACGACAGGGACTATGGCTACACCTTC.

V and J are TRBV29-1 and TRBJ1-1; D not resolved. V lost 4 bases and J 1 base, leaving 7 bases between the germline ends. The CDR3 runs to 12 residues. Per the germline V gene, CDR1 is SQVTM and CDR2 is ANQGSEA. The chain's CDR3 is CSVVFRNTEAFF. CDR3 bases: TGCAGCGTTGTTTTTAGGAACACTGAAGCTTTCTTT.

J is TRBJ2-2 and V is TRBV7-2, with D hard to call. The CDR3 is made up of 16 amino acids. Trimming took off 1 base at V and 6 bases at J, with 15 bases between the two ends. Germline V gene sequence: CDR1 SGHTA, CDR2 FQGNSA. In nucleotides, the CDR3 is TGTGCCAGCAGCTTAGTGGGCCGGCAGTTTGCCGGGGAGCTGTTTTTT. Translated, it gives CASSLVGRQFAGELFF.

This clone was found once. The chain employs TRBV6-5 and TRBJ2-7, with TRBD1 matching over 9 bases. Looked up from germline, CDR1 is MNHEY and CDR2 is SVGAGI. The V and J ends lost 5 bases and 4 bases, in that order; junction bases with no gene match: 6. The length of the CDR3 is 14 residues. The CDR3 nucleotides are TGTGCCAGCAGTCAGAACAGGGGGCGGTACGAGCAGTACTTC. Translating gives CASSQNRGRYEQYF.

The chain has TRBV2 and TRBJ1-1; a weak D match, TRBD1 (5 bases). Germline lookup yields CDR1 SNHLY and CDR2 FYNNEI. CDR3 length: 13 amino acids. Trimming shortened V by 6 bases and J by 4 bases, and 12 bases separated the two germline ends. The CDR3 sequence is CASSADGGTEAFF. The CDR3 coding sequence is TGTGCCAGCAGCGCGGACGGGGGCACTGAAGCTTTCTTT.

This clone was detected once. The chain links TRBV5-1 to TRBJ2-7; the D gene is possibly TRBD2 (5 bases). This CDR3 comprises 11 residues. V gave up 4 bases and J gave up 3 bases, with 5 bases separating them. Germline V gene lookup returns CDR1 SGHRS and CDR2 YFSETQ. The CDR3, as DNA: TGCGCCAGCAGCCGGGACTACGAGCAGTACTTC. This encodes CASSRDYEQYF.

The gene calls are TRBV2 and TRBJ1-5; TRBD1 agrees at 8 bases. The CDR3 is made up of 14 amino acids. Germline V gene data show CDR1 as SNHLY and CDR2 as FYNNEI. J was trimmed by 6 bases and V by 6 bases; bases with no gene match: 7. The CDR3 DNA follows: TGTGCCAGCAGCGCGACAGGGGTGGGTCAGCCCCAGCATTTT. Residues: CASSATGVGQPQHF.

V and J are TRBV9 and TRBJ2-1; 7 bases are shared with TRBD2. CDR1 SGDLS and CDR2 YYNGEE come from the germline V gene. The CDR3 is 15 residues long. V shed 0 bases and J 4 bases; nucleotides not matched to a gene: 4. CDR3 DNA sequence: TGTGCCAGCAGCGTAGGGGGGGGTAATTACAATGAGCAGTTCTTC. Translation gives CASSVGGGNYNEQFF.